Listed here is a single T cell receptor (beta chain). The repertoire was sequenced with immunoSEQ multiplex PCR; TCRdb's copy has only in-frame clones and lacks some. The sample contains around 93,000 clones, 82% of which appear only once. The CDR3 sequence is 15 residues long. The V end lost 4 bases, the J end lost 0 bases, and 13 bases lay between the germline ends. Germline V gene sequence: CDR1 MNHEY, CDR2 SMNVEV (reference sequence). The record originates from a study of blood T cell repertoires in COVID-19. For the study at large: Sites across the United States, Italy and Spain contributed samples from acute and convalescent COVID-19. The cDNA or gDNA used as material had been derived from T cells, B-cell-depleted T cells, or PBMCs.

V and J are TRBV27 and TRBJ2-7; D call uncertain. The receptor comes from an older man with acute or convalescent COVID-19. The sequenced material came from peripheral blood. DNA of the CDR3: TGTGCCAGCAGTTCCCGGGTCTTGAACTCCTACGAGCAGTACTTC. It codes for CASSSRVLNSYEQYF.